The clone carrying this T cell receptor (beta chain) appeared once. Its target is not known. A multiplex PCR was run with 60 Vbeta primers and 13 Jbeta primers. Per the original data handling: Tens of millions of unique TCR beta chains, roughly 11 million of them shared, were counted by a later analysis. The method was immunoSEQ multiplex PCR; TCRdb's version includes in-frame clones alone and lacks a portion of them. For V, J and clone size, that table is used; D and trimming come from the DNA. Of 100,000 to 150,000 clones listed, over 75% are singletons. The CDR3 sequence is 12 residues long. The ends lost 6 bases at V and 2 bases at J; junction bases unmatched: 1. Germline V gene lookup returns CDR1 SNHLY and CDR2 FYNNEI. The source of the sample is a study of cytomegalovirus exposure and HLA in healthy donors. The wider study: In terms of ancestry, the Caucasian-associated cluster contained about 80% of the roughly 360 genotyped donors. Study outcomes and limitations: An observed cluster of highly shared sequence variants was recorded as a likely sequencing artifact.

The sequence was obtained from a man aged 30 to 39 in good health and CMV-seronegative. The sample consisted of PBMCs. The chain links TRBV2 to TRBJ2-7, with 7 nucleotides matching TRBD1. The CDR3 loop is CASRQGAYEQYF. CDR3 DNA: TGTGCCAGCAGGCAGGGGGCCTACGAGCAGTACTTC.